A selection of T cell receptor beta chains follows, all from one sample in a study of blood T cell repertoires in COVID-19. Method: immunoSEQ multiplex PCR; TCRdb's copy keeps in-frame clones and lacks some. The sample yields a few hundred thousand clones, 86% seen once. Sequences were obtained from peripheral blood. These receptor sequences come from a man aged 25 to 40 who had recovered from COVID-19. CDR3s include the opening cysteine and the closing phenylalanine or tryptophan. The D gene is left open where the match is weak. Expanded clones are given a class, and other clones once, few, many or no size at all.

j_call,d_call,clone_size,v_call,cdr3_nt,cdr3_aa
TRBJ2-5,TRBD2,-,TRBV3-1/TRBV3-2,TGTGCCAGCAGCCCTAGCGGGGGGGCCGGTGAGACCCAGTACTTC,CASSPSGGAGETQYF
TRBJ1-2,-,few,TRBV6-1,TGTGCCAGCAGTGAGCGCCGTACAGGGACGGACGGCTACACCTTC,CASSERRTGTDGYTF
TRBJ1-2,-,-,TRBV4-1,TGCGCCAGCAGCCATAGTCAGGGGCAGGGAGCCTATGGCTACACCTTC,CASSHSQGQGAYGYTF
TRBJ1-1,-,-,TRBV11-2,TGTGCCAGCAGCTCCAGGCCCGGTCGCTCTGAAGCTTTCTTT,CASSSRPGRSEAFF
TRBJ1-3,-,-,TRBV5-1,TGCGCCAGCAGCTTATTGGCCGGCAGGGCTGGAAACACCATATATTTT,CASSLLAGRAGNTIYF
TRBJ1-1,-,-,TRBV25-1,TGTGCCAGCAGGGAGGGGTTCAACACTGAAGCTTTCTTT,CASREGFNTEAFF
TRBJ1-6,-,once,TRBV19,TGTGCCAGTAGTATCGGAAGGGGGAATTCACCCCTCCACTTT,CASSIGRGNSPLHF
TRBJ1-3,-,-,TRBV10-3,TGTGCCATCAGGGACACTGGAAACACCATATATTTT,CAIRDTGNTIYF
TRBJ2-5,TRBD2,once,TRBV2,TGTGCCAGCGATGCGGGGGGCCAAGAGACCCAGTACTTC,CASDAGGQETQYF
TRBJ1-2,TRBD1,-,TRBV7-9,TGTGCCAGCAGCACGACAGGGTCACCCTATGGCTACACCTTC,CASSTTGSPYGYTF
TRBJ1-1,TRBD1,-,TRBV19,TGTGCCAGTAGTGCCCAAACAGGGGGTGGGAACACTGAAGCTTTCTTT,CASSAQTGGGNTEAFF
TRBJ2-5,-,-,TRBV5-1,TGCGCCAGCAGCTTGTATCGGACACGTCAAGAGACCCAGTACTTC,CASSLYRTRQETQYF
TRBJ1-4,TRBD1,-,TRBV19,TGTGCCAGTAGTATGGACAGGCGCGCGGATGAAAAACTGTTTTTT,CASSMDRRADEKLFF
TRBJ1-1,TRBD1,-,TRBV9,TGTGCCAGCAGCGTAGAGGGACAGGCAAAATCATTAAACACTGAAGCTTTCTTT,CASSVEGQAKSLNTEAFF
TRBJ2-1,TRBD2,few,TRBV3-1/TRBV3-2,TGTGCCAGCAGCCAAGAAGCCAGGGAGGGTGAGCAGTTCTTC,CASSQEAREGEQFF
TRBJ1-1,TRBD1,-,TRBV5-5,TGTGCCAGCAGCTTAGGACAGGGGTACACTGAAGCTTTCTTT,CASSLGQGYTEAFF
TRBJ2-3,TRBD1,once,TRBV9,TGTGCCAGCAGCGTAGTTCCCGGGACAGTGGGCACAGATACGCAGTATTTT,CASSVVPGTVGTDTQYF
TRBJ2-3,TRBD1,-,TRBV7-9,TGTGCCAGCAGCCTCGGACAGGGTGGAGCAGATACGCAGTATTTT,CASSLGQGGADTQYF
TRBJ1-6,TRBD1,-,TRBV5-8,TGTGCCAGCAGCTCGACAGGGAATAATTCACCCCTCCACTTT,CASSSTGNNSPLHF
TRBJ1-2,-,-,TRBV7-2,TGTGCCAGCAGCTTAGTTGGGGGAGGTGGCTACACCTTC,CASSLVGGGGYTF
TRBJ1-2,-,-,TRBV24-1,TGTGCCACCAGTGATTTCCCCGCCAGGCACTATGGCTACACCTTC,CATSDFPARHYGYTF
TRBJ1-3,-,once,TRBV5-6,TGTGCCAGCAGCTTGGCAGGACAGTCATTCCTCCTCTCTGGAAACACCATATATTTT,CASSLAGQSFLLSGNTIYF
TRBJ2-2,TRBD1,-,TRBV10-1,TGCGCCAGCAGTGGACAGGGGGCCCGGGAGCTGTTTTTT,CASSGQGARELFF
TRBJ2-1,-,-,TRBV9,TGTGCCAGCAGCGTAGGGGACTGGTCTCCTTACAATGAGCAGTTCTTC,CASSVGDWSPYNEQFF
TRBJ1-2,-,-,TRBV6-5,TGTGCCAGCAGTTACCAGCGGACTAACTATGGCTACACCTTC,CASSYQRTNYGYTF
TRBJ1-4,-,-,TRBV6-5,TGTGCCAGCAGTTACTCACTTCCGGGGTCTAATGAAAAACTGTTTTTT,CASSYSLPGSNEKLFF
TRBJ1-2,-,-,TRBV7-8,TGTGCCAGCAGGTCAAGGGTGGGCAGGGGTCCCTCCTATGGCTACACCTTC,CASRSRVGRGPSYGYTF
TRBJ1-1,-,-,TRBV10-1,TGCGCCAGCAGTGAGAGGGGGGGGCACACTGAAGCTTTCTTT,CASSERGGHTEAFF
TRBJ2-2,TRBD2,-,TRBV9,TGTGCCAGCAGCGTACAGACCGGGACTAGCGGGGGCTACACCGGGGAGCTGTTTTTT,CASSVQTGTSGGYTGELFF
TRBJ1-4,-,-,TRBV5-5,TGTGCCAGCAGCCCCGGTCCTGTAACTAATGAAAAACTGTTTTTT,CASSPGPVTNEKLFF
TRBJ2-5,-,-,TRBV12-3/TRBV12-4,TGTGCCAGCAGTGTCGTGGAGACCCAGTACTTC,CASSVVETQYF
TRBJ2-2,-,few,TRBV9,TGTGCCAGCAAGGGCGGGGCAAACACCGGGGAGCTGTTTTTT,CASKGGANTGELFF
TRBJ1-6,-,-,TRBV2,TGTGCCAGCAGTGAAATGCTTGGGAGCTTACGGAATTCACCCCTCCACTTT,CASSEMLGSLRNSPLHF
TRBJ1-5,-,-,TRBV4-3,TGCGCCAGCAGCCAAGCCGGAGGTCGGCCCCAGCATTTT,CASSQAGGRPQHF
TRBJ1-1,-,once,TRBV18,TGTGCCAGCTCACCATCCCCTGGGGAGGGGCCAGAAGCTTTCTTT,CASSPSPGEGPEAFF